A selection of T cell receptor beta chains follows, all from one sample in a study of blood T cell repertoires in COVID-19. The table came from immunoSEQ multiplex PCR; TCRdb's copy has only in-frame clones and leaves some out. The sample yields roughly 250,000 clones, 84% seen once. The sample taken for sequencing was peripheral blood. These receptors came from a woman aged 40 to 50 who had recovered from COVID-19. CDR3s include the opening cysteine and the closing phenylalanine or tryptophan. D genes are given only for firm matches. Size tells how often a clone was seen (once, few, many) or the class of an expanded clone, and some rows leave it out.

>-|-|TRBJ2-6|TRBV2
CASSVDSNSGANVLTF
TGTGCCAGCAGTGTCGACAGTAACTCTGGGGCCAACGTCCTGACTTTC
>-|few|TRBJ1-2|TRBV12-5
CASGLVEGDGYTF
TGTGCTAGTGGTTTGGTTGAAGGGGATGGCTACACCTTC
>TRBD2|-|TRBJ2-1|TRBV7-2
CASSLGRGGLYEQFF
TGTGCCAGCAGCTTAGGACGGGGGGGCCTATATGAGCAGTTCTTC
>-|-|TRBJ1-1|TRBV5-1
CASSAENTEAFF
TGCGCCAGCAGCGCAGAAAACACTGAAGCTTTCTTT
>TRBD1|once|TRBJ2-7|TRBV10-3
CAIRGDTGGSEQYF
TGTGCCATCAGGGGGGACACAGGGGGCTCCGAGCAGTACTTC
>-|-|TRBJ1-5|TRBV28
CASSLRAGSNQPQHF
TGTGCCAGCAGTTTACGGGCGGGGAGCAATCAGCCCCAGCATTTT
>TRBD1|-|TRBJ1-3|TRBV6-5
CASSRQGAIGNTIYF
TGTGCCAGCAGCAGACAGGGGGCCATCGGAAACACCATATATTTT
>TRBD2|-|TRBJ2-1|TRBV24-1
CATAGTIPNEQFF
TGTGCCACCGCCGGGACTATCCCCAATGAGCAGTTCTTC
>-|-|TRBJ2-5|TRBV2
CASVGLARETQYF
TGTGCCAGCGTCGGCTTAGCACGAGAGACCCAGTACTTC
>-|-|TRBJ1-3|TRBV2
CASSELSSGNTIYF
TGTGCCAGCAGCGAACTGAGCTCTGGAAACACCATATATTTT
>TRBD2|-|TRBJ2-5|TRBV5-1
CASSLSLAGAGAETQYF
TGCGCCAGCAGCTTGTCATTAGCGGGGGCGGGGGCAGAGACCCAGTACTTC
>-|-|TRBJ1-2|TRBV2
CASSYPSFAGEASTSGYTF
TGTGCCAGCAGTTACCCTAGTTTCGCCGGGGAGGCTTCTACTAGTGGCTACACCTTC
>TRBD1|-|TRBJ1-3|TRBV7-9
CASSIGTATGNTIYF
TGTGCCAGCAGCATAGGGACAGCAACTGGAAACACCATATATTTT
>-|once|TRBJ2-3|TRBV2
CASRAGFHTQYF
TGTGCCAGCAGGGCAGGGTTTCATACGCAGTATTTT
>-|once|TRBJ2-3|TRBV27
CASSPRGDTQYF
TGTGCCAGCAGTCCGCGGGGAGATACGCAGTATTTT
>TRBD1|-|TRBJ2-2|TRBV3-1/TRBV3-2
CASSRDRVFPGELFF
TGTGCCAGCAGCCGGGACAGGGTATTTCCCGGGGAGCTGTTTTTT
>-|-|TRBJ1-5|TRBV5-1
CASSLSGVNQPQHF
TGCGCCAGCAGCTTGTCCGGGGTCAATCAGCCCCAGCATTTT
>TRBD1|-|TRBJ2-2|TRBV18
CASSPKVARQGNTGELFF
TGTGCCAGCTCACCAAAGGTTGCGAGACAGGGAAACACCGGGGAGCTGTTTTTT
>-|-|TRBJ2-7|TRBV11-2
CASSLRGYEQYF
TGTGCCAGCAGCTTAAGAGGCTACGAGCAGTACTTC
>-|-|TRBJ2-7|TRBV3-1/TRBV3-2
CASSQDFRGRSIYEQYF
TGTGCCAGCAGCCAAGATTTTCGTGGCAGGTCAATCTACGAGCAGTACTTC
>-|-|TRBJ1-1|TRBV20-1
CSASGLPTNTEAFF
TGCAGTGCTAGTGGCCTACCAACTAACACTGAAGCTTTCTTT
>-|-|TRBJ1-2|TRBV6-5
CASSPIRGNGYTF
TGTGCCAGCAGCCCGATCAGGGGAAATGGCTACACCTTC
>-|-|TRBJ2-5|TRBV4-1
CASSQEVGAETQYF
TGCGCCAGCAGCCAAGAGGTGGGGGCTGAGACCCAGTACTTC
>TRBD1|-|TRBJ2-6|TRBV4-1
CASSQDTGGHSGANVLTF
TGCGCCAGCAGCCAAGATACAGGGGGCCACTCTGGGGCCAACGTCCTGACTTTC
>-|-|TRBJ1-6|TRBV27
CASSLEAFNSPLHF
TGTGCCAGCAGTTTAGAGGCGTTCAATTCACCCCTCCACTTT